This T cell receptor beta chain was identified during a study of identical twins (dated by TCRdb to the mid-2010s). Context from the whole study: To test whether fetal clonotypes persist, this study deep-sequenced TCR alpha and beta repertoires from monozygotic twins, from unrelated adults of various ages, and from cord blood. Replicate twin experiments were performed at different times using different library preparation protocols to rule out contamination. Study-wide conclusions, independent of this receptor: Fewer insertions were carried by abundant cord blood beta clonotypes, a similar but weaker trend appeared in young adult naive repertoires, and no such trend appeared in memory repertoires. In monozygotic twins, out-of-frame TCR alpha sharing was systematically underestimated by recombination models, although the models agreed with sharing between unrelated individuals. Because the same donors could not be followed over many years, the conclusions depended on cross-sectional statistical analysis. Out-of-frame TCR alpha sequences shared between twins showed an excess of low generation-probability sequences compared with coincidental sharing between unrelated individuals. Excess twin sharing in beta out-of-frame sequences was weaker because fewer shared sequences lowered the signal-to-noise ratio. Zero-insertion analyses could be partly confounded by invariant T cells such as MAIT and iNKT, although diverse VJ usage argued against such confounding for most clonotypes.

V has 8 bases trimmed and J has 9 bases trimmed; junction bases matching no gene number 12. From the cysteine up to the phenylalanine, the CDR3 has a length of 16 residues. The only DNA kept is the CDR3, 48 bases in frame from the first base. For CDR1 and CDR2, the germline V gene lists SGHVS and FQNEAQ. Receptor amplification or capture employed 5' RACE. The sequencer listed for this sample is Illumina HiSeq 2000. Template switching added a universal primer binding site, and the final cDNA carried a unique molecular identifier that allowed TCR cDNA molecules to be counted accurately. Specific primers in the conserved constant-segment region were used to synthesize first-strand cDNA for the TCR alpha and beta chains. To control for contamination, each cDNA library was double barcoded with a SMART-Mk sample barcode plus Illumina barcodes. Two successive PCR steps introduced TruSeq adapter sequences along with Illumina sample barcodes. The TCR alpha and beta cDNA libraries were sequenced on the Illumina HiSeq platform using custom primers. As for how the authors treated the data: Raw reads were processed with MiGEC to extract unique molecular identifiers, and MiXCR was used to determine CDR3 positions. For each individual, recombination models were inferred using an EM algorithm with the repgenHMM and IGoR tools. Shared clonotypes were analyzed with the tcR package in R, and sharing was normalized by the product of cloneset sizes. To study raw recombination free of thymic and clonal selection effects, out-of-frame nonproductive sequences were analyzed. Clones were called with MiXCR by TCRdb after fastp trimmed the public reads at Q25, and only in-frame beta chains were retained. Under each unique CDR3 protein, matching rows form one entry showing the most common genes and DNA. The V and J calls shown here were made by TCRdb, not taken from the authors' results. This sample has 510,000 or so distinct CDR3 sequences in its table, and roughly 15% of those were observed once. Jointly, the top ten make up 0.44% of the sample.

Only healthy Caucasian donors were included. The twin cohort comprised three pairs of female monozygotic twins, all aged roughly 18 to 30 years. Positive isolation kits from Invitrogen were used to isolate the CD4+ and CD8+ T cell populations. This clonotype was observed a few times. Its antigen is still unknown. It has no much larger one-base neighbor in the sample; base qualities were not kept. This sample also belongs to another study, concerning yellow fever vaccine responses in identical twins. As the second publication notes: The authors reported that the T cell response to vaccination in identical twins appeared partly convergent and partly personalized. In the study, vaccine-responding T cell clones were precisely tracked in identical twins.

This sequence originates from a woman between 18 and 29 years old in good health. Sequenced material: CD4+ T cells sorted from blood. The chain is encoded by TRBV7-8 joined to TRBJ2-1, with 14 central nucleotides matching TRBD2. The CDR3 reads CASGKTSGGAWGEQFF. The nucleotides read TGTGCCAGCGGAAAGACTAGCGGGGGGGCCTGGGGTGAGCAGTTCTTC.